The clone carrying this T cell receptor beta chain counts as medium-sized. The antigen is undetermined. Time point in this sample: sample taken at primary tumor resection. Samples were donated by 72 untreated early-stage non-small cell lung cancer patients. Extraction of whole RNA from tumor, nontumor lung or frozen PBMC preceded unsorted sequencing. The V gene's germline CDR1 is SGHRS and CDR2 YFSETQ. J gave up 5 bases and V 4 bases, and 6 bases lay outside the gene matches. The CDR3 length is 15 residues. Via MiXCR, TCRdb re-called the 5' RACE reads, giving one row per CDR3 protein. The sample lists 3,000 to 3,500 distinct CDR3 sequences; roughly 6.1% were seen once. These data are taken from a study of spatial heterogeneity in lung cancer. Study background: Each unique TCR and UMI combination was seen more than ten times on average in raw reads.

Study observations and caveats: Ubiquitous and regional expanded TCR counts mirrored ubiquitous and regional nonsynonymous mutation counts, respectively. Tumors with more nonsynonymous mutations had more expanded intratumoral alpha and beta TCRs.

The material sequenced was lung tumor tissue, taken at surgery. The receptor was isolated from a male donor with early-stage non-small cell lung cancer. The chain has TRBV5-1 and TRBJ1-4; 9 positions agree with TRBD1. CDR3 bases: TGCGCCAGCAGCGGAGGACAGGGGAAGAATGAAAAACTGTTTTTT. Amino acid sequence: CASSGGQGKNEKLFF.